The 15 T cell receptor beta chains listed next were all sequenced from one sample in a study of blood T cells in healthy people across ages. Through a sample-barcoded 5' primer and a J-beta primer mix, a second PCR was run for about 6 to 11 cycles. Each CDR3 protein gets one entry after TCRdb re-called the 5' RACE reads with MiXCR. The sample holds hundreds of thousands of distinct CDR3 sequences, around 21% seen once. The sample consisted of blood. The source is a man in his 70s in good health.

This clonotype was seen repeatedly, ten times or more. The V call is TRBV6-1, the J call TRBJ1-4; TRBD1 agrees at 10 bases. There are 16 residues in the CDR3. Germline CDR1 MNHNS, CDR2 SASEGT. V was pared by 6 bases and J by 0 bases, with 4 bases of the junction left unmatched. The CDR3 coding sequence is TGTGCCAGCAGCCCGGGACAGGGGACAACTAATGAAAAACTGTTTTTT. Protein: CASSPGQGTTNEKLFF.

This chain links TRBV6-2 or TRBV6-3 with TRBJ2-1, with TRBD2 matching 15 bases. Trimming cost V 5 bases and J 4 bases; bases outside gene matches: 3. Looked up from germline, CDR1 is MNHEY and CDR2 is SVGEGT. This CDR3 comprises 16 residues. This CDR3 is CASSTGTSGRYNEQFF. The CDR3 DNA follows: TGTGCCAGCAGTACGGGGACTAGCGGGAGGTACAATGAGCAGTTCTTC.

The CDR3 reads CASSFGGQGYEQYF. Written as DNA, the CDR3 is TGTGCCAGCAGTTTCGGGGGACAGGGCTACGAGCAGTACTTC. The J gene is TRBJ2-7, the V gene TRBV5-5; TRBD1 matches 9 bases. CDR1 is SGHKS and CDR2 is YYEKEE in the germline V gene (reference sequence). The CDR3 extends over 14 amino acids. V was clipped by 5 bases and J by 3 bases; unmatched bases: 6.

This clonotype appeared a few times. The junction departs from germline at one end; a sequencing error may be responsible. V and J are TRBV5-1 and TRBJ2-7; 10 positions match TRBD2. Germline CDR1 and CDR2: SGHRS and YFSETQ. The CDR3 is 14 amino acids. In nucleotides, the CDR3 is TGCGCCAGCAGCTCTAGCGGGGGCTCCTACAAGCAGTACTTC. This sequence encodes CASSSSGGSYKQYF.

The chain links TRBV20-1 to TRBJ2-5; the match to TRBD1 covers 9 bases. The J call is in doubt because the DNA end fits TRBJ2-7 better. Germline V CDR1 and CDR2: DFQATT, SNEGSKA (reference sequence). The length of the CDR3 is 14 residues. Here the CDR3 DNA reads TGCAGTGCTAGTGGTTGGGACAGGGCCTACGAGCAGTACTTC. Translated: CSASGWDRAYEQYF.

The CDR3 region has the DNA TGTGCCAGCAGCCCGAAGCGACTAGCAGAGCAGGAGACCCAGTACTTC. Its protein is CASSPKRLAEQETQYF. The genes are TRBV13 and TRBJ2-5; 7 nucleotides align to TRBD2. After removal of 5 bases from V and 5 bases from J, the junction contained 14 bases not matched to a gene. Germline assignment: CDR1 PRHDT and CDR2 FYEKMQ (reference sequence). The CDR3 is 16 residues long. Using reference TRBV13 and TRBJ2-5 for the parts outside the CDR3, the full variable domain is AAGVIQSPRHLIKEKRETATLKCYPIPRHDTVYWYQQGPGQDPQFLISFYEKMQSDKGSIPDRFSAQQFSDYHSELNMSSLELGDSALYFCASSPKRLAEQETQYFGPGTRLLVL.

The J gene is TRBJ2-3, the V gene TRBV3-1; no clear D gene. V was clipped by 0 bases and J by 4 bases, with 11 bases between them. Looked up from germline, CDR1 is LGHDT and CDR2 is YNNKEL (reference sequence). The CDR3 consists of 15 residues. CDR3 sequence reads: CASSQEGPRADTQYF. The CDR3 DNA follows: TGTGCCAGCAGCCAAGAAGGCCCACGGGCAGATACGCAGTATTTT.

This clonotype turned up a few times. One end of the junction fails to match germline, which may point to a read error. The rearrangement links TRBV28 to TRBJ2-1, with 8 bases aligning to TRBD1. CDR1 and CDR2 from the germline V gene are MDHEN and SYDVKM. This CDR3 is 15 amino acids long. The DNA for the CDR3 is TGTGCCGGCAGTTCAACAGGGGGTTTTTCCAATGAGCAGTTCTTC. Its translation: CAGSSTGGFSNEQFF.

A few counts support this clonotype. The CDR3 is CASSKGTDRNTEAFF. For the CDR3, the DNA is TGTGCCAGCAGCAAAGGGACAGACAGGAACACTGAAGCTTTCTTT. The chain has TRBV21-1 and TRBJ1-1; no check of the table's D call, TRBD1, against the DNA was made. TRBV21-1 is noted as a pseudogene. This CDR3 has 15 amino acids.

The chain carries TRBV12-3 or TRBV12-4 and TRBJ1-1; D is possibly TRBD1 (5 bases). The germline V and J ends were trimmed by 1 base and 11 bases, with 17 bases remaining between them. The length of the CDR3 is 14 residues. Written as DNA, the CDR3 is TGTGCCAGCAGTTTAGGCGGACAAAGAATGGCGGCTTTCTTT. As protein: CASSLGGQRMAAFF.

The CDR3 region has the DNA TGCAGCGTTGCGACAGGGGCGAGCACAGATACGCAGTATTTT. As protein: CSVATGASTDTQYF. The chain employs TRBV29-1 and TRBJ2-3; 8 bases agree with TRBD1. CDR1 is SQVTM, CDR2 ANQGSEA, per germline. J lost 0 bases, V lost 4 bases, and 3 bases had no gene match. The CDR3 is made up of 14 amino acids.

This clonotype turned up a few times. The chain employs TRBV15 and TRBJ2-4; 7 bases map to TRBD2. Germline CDR1 is LNHNV and CDR2 is YYDKDF (reference sequence). Trimming took 1 base from V and 2 from J; bases not matched to a gene: 5. The CDR3 spans 16 residues. CDR3 sequence (DNA): TGTGCCACCAGCAGAGGGGGAGGGTATACCAAAAACATTCAGTACTTC. This gives the protein CATSRGGGYTKNIQYF.

The chain couples TRBV6-2 or TRBV6-3 to TRBJ2-3, with D hard to call. The CDR3 extends over 15 amino acids. The germline gives CDR1 MNHEY, CDR2 SVGEGT. The V end was cut by 0 bases, the J end by 2 bases, with 9 bases between. The CDR3: CASSYSLTVTDTQYF. The DNA for the CDR3 is TGTGCCAGCAGTTACTCCCTGACCGTCACAGATACGCAGTATTTT.

The chain carries TRBV6-5 and TRBJ2-3; 11 bases are shared with TRBD2. The CDR3 contains 15 residues. Trimming took 2 bases from V and 5 from J; bases not matched to a gene: 3. The germline CDR1 and CDR2 sequences are MNHEY and SVGAGI. CDR3 nucleotide sequence: TGTGCCAGCAGTTACCAACTAGCGGGAGTAGATACGCAGTATTTT. Protein product: CASSYQLAGVDTQYF.

The rearrangement joins TRBV13 to TRBJ2-5; 10 nucleotides match TRBD1. In germline, CDR1 is PRHDT, CDR2 FYEKMQ (reference sequence). The CDR3 covers 15 residues. With 5 bases clipped from V and 5 bases from J, the junction kept 8 bases outside the gene matches. The CDR3 spells CASSQRQGAGETQYF. The CDR3 coding sequence is TGTGCCAGCAGCCAAAGACAGGGGGCAGGGGAGACCCAGTACTTC. Full variable domain (rest looked up from reference TRBV13 and TRBJ2-5): AAGVIQSPRHLIKEKRETATLKCYPIPRHDTVYWYQQGPGQDPQFLISFYEKMQSDKGSIPDRFSAQQFSDYHSELNMSSLELGDSALYFCASSQRQGAGETQYFGPGTRLLVL.